The rows below give T cell receptor beta chains drawn from one sample of a study of cytomegalovirus exposure and HLA in healthy donors. Repertoires were generated with immunoSEQ multiplex PCR, while TCRdb's copy carries only in-frame clones and drops some. Of more than 80,000 clones in the sample, approximately 80% were seen once. Sequencing used PBMCs. These receptors all come from a man aged 55 to 70 in good health and CMV-seronegative. CDR3s include the opening cysteine and the closing phenylalanine or tryptophan. The D gene is left open where the match is weak. Only some rows state a clone size, as once, few, many or a class for expanded clones.

CDR3 DNA | CDR3 protein | clone size | J gene | V gene | CDR3 length | D gene
TGTGCCAGCAGCTTACAGAGGCCCAGCAGCACAGATACGCAGTATTTT | CASSLQRPSSTDTQYF | . | TRBJ2-3 | TRBV7-2 | 16 | .
TGTGCCAGCGCAGGGATGGTGAGCACCGGGGAGCTGTTTTTT | CASAGMVSTGELFF | . | TRBJ2-2 | TRBV6-1 | 14 | .
TGTGCCAGCAGTTACTCGATGAAGGCAGGCGGAAACACCATATATTTT | CASSYSMKAGGNTIYF | . | TRBJ1-3 | TRBV6-5 | 16 | .
TGTGCCAGCAGCCGAGCGCAGGGGTTCTACGAGCAGTACTTC | CASSRAQGFYEQYF | . | TRBJ2-7 | TRBV7-8 | 14 | .
TGTGCCATTCACAGGGGGTTAACTGAAGCTTTCTTT | CAIHRGLTEAFF | . | TRBJ1-1 | TRBV7-9 | 12 | TRBD1
TGTGCCAGCAGCTGGGACACGGCTAGGGGTGAAGCTTTCTTT | CASSWDTARGEAFF | . | TRBJ1-1 | TRBV7-2 | 14 | .
TGTGCCAGCAGTGGACAGGGGAGGAACACTGAAGCTTTCTTT | CASSGQGRNTEAFF | few | TRBJ1-1 | TRBV6-5 | 14 | TRBD1
TGTGCCAGCAGCTTGGGGTCCAGGGTCGATACGCAGTATTTT | CASSLGSRVDTQYF | . | TRBJ2-3 | TRBV5-5 | 14 | .
TGTGCCAGCAGTCCGAATCGAGCACCGGGACAGATGTACTTC | CASSPNRAPGQMYF | . | TRBJ2-7 | TRBV2 | 14 | TRBD1
TGCGCCAGTAGTTCTCCCCGGGGGGGGGCAGCGAGCATGAACACTGAAGCTTTCTTT | CASSSPRGGAASMNTEAFF | . | TRBJ1-1 | TRBV19 | 19 | .
TGTGCCAGCAGCCTGGACAGGGCCGGAGATAATGAGCAGTTCTTC | CASSLDRAGDNEQFF | . | TRBJ2-1 | TRBV4-2 | 15 | TRBD1
TGCGCCAGCAGCCCCGGCGGGGGGCCGAGTACAGATACGCAGTATTTT | CASSPGGGPSTDTQYF | . | TRBJ2-3 | TRBV4-3 | 16 | TRBD2
TGTGCCAGCAGCTCCCTACTAGCGGGGAGCACAGATACGCAGTATTTT | CASSSLLAGSTDTQYF | . | TRBJ2-3 | TRBV7-2 | 16 | TRBD2
TGCGCCAGCAGCTTGGGCGGAGGGTCCTCTGGAAACACCATATATTTT | CASSLGGGSSGNTIYF | . | TRBJ1-3 | TRBV5-1 | 16 | .
TGTGCCAGCAGCTTAAGGACACCGGAGGGCTACACCTTC | CASSLRTPEGYTF | . | TRBJ1-2 | TRBV7-2 | 13 | .
TGTGCCAGCAGCCAAAAAAACGGGGAGACCCAGTACTTC | CASSQKNGETQYF | . | TRBJ2-5 | TRBV4-2 | 13 | .
TGTGCCAGCAGCCTTGGGGACAGGGAGAACACTGAAGCTTTCTTT | CASSLGDRENTEAFF | . | TRBJ1-1 | TRBV13 | 15 | TRBD1
TGTGCCACAACGGGCTCCGGAGGGAATCAGCCCCAGCATTTT | CATTGSGGNQPQHF | . | TRBJ1-5 | TRBV2 | 14 | .
TGTGCCAGCAGCCTGACAGCGTCTGGGGCCAACGTCCTGACTTTC | CASSLTASGANVLTF | . | TRBJ2-6 | TRBV7-7 | 15 | .
TGTGCCAGCACTGGCAGCAATCAGCCCCAGCATTTT | CASTGSNQPQHF | few | TRBJ1-5 | TRBV6-6 | 12 | .
TGTGCCAGCAGCAACCGACAGTTTAATGAAAAACTGTTTTTT | CASSNRQFNEKLFF | . | TRBJ1-4 | TRBV7-9 | 14 | .
TGTGCCAGCAGCGTAGAGGGACTTACCTACAATGAGCAGTTCTTC | CASSVEGLTYNEQFF | few | TRBJ2-1 | TRBV9 | 15 | .
TGTGCCAGCAGCTTAGTGAGCGGGGGGCCGGAGACCCAGTACTTC | CASSLVSGGPETQYF | . | TRBJ2-5 | TRBV7-6 | 15 | TRBD2
TGTGCCAGCTCACCGGCAGCGCGGGGAAACACCATATATTTT | CASSPAARGNTIYF | . | TRBJ1-3 | TRBV18 | 14 | .
TGTGCCATCAGGGGCCCTAACTATGGCTACACCTTC | CAIRGPNYGYTF | . | TRBJ1-2 | TRBV10-3 | 12 | .
TGTGCCAGCAGCTTAGCCCTAGCGGGGGCAGATACGCAGTATTTT | CASSLALAGADTQYF | . | TRBJ2-3 | TRBV7-3 | 15 | TRBD2
TGTGCCAGCAGTTTAGCCGGGGCAGGGGAAATGTACGCATCACCCCTCCACTTT | CASSLAGAGEMYASPLHF | . | TRBJ1-6 | TRBV27 | 18 | .
TGTGCCAGCAGTTTATGGACAGGGGGCACAGATACGCAGTATTTT | CASSLWTGGTDTQYF | . | TRBJ2-3 | TRBV28 | 15 | TRBD1
TGTGCCAGCTCACCAGGAAACAGGGCCACCGTCGGGGGCTACACCTTC | CASSPGNRATVGGYTF | . | TRBJ1-2 | TRBV18 | 16 | .
TGTGCCAGCAGTCCAGGGTTTTTCGATAATTCACCCCTCCACTTT | CASSPGFFDNSPLHF | . | TRBJ1-6 | TRBV28 | 15 | .
TGCGCCAGCAGCACGGGGGATCATAGGGCCAGCGAGCAGTTCTTC | CASSTGDHRASEQFF | . | TRBJ2-1 | TRBV5-1 | 15 | .
TGCGCCAGCAGTGAGTCGGGAGTAGGTCGCAATCAGCCCCAGCATTTT | CASSESGVGRNQPQHF | . | TRBJ1-5 | TRBV10-1 | 16 | .
TGTGCCAGCAGTCTCACTAGCTCCTATAATTCACCCCTCCACTTT | CASSLTSSYNSPLHF | few | TRBJ1-6 | TRBV7-9 | 15 | .
TGTGCCAGTAGTAGGGGCGGGACAGGCCCCTACAATGAGCAGTTCTTC | CASSRGGTGPYNEQFF | . | TRBJ2-1 | TRBV19 | 16 | TRBD1
TGCGCCAGCAGCCCTGGGAGGGATGCAGGTTCACCCCTCCACTTT | CASSPGRDAGSPLHF | . | TRBJ1-6 | TRBV5-1 | 15 | .
TGTGCCAGCAGCTGGGGGGGTTCGGGGCTAGGGAATTCACCCCTCCACTTT | CASSWGGSGLGNSPLHF | . | TRBJ1-6 | TRBV11-2 | 17 | .
TGTGCCAGCAGCCCGACAGGGACTGGGGCCAACGTCCTGACTTTC | CASSPTGTGANVLTF | few | TRBJ2-6 | TRBV7-2 | 15 | TRBD1
TGCGCCAGCAGCTTGGAACACCCGAACACTGAAGCTTTCTTT | CASSLEHPNTEAFF | . | TRBJ1-1 | TRBV5-1 | 14 | .
TGTGCCAGTAGGGGAGGGGGTTACGAGCAGTACTTC | CASRGGGYEQYF | . | TRBJ2-7 | TRBV19 | 12 | .
TGCGCCAGCAGCCAAGATAGACGGACTAGCGGGGAATTTTCCGGGGAGCTGTTTTTT | CASSQDRRTSGEFSGELFF | . | TRBJ2-2 | TRBV4-3 | 19 | TRBD2
TGTGCCAGCAGTTATGGGGCCCTAACCTACAATGAGCAGTTCTTC | CASSYGALTYNEQFF | . | TRBJ2-1 | TRBV6-6 | 15 | .
TGTGCTAGTGGTTTTCGCCCTAAACAGGAGCTAAAGGGCACAGATACGCAGTATTTT | CASGFRPKQELKGTDTQYF | . | TRBJ2-3 | TRBV12-5 | 19 | .
TGTGCCAGCGCCGAGCGGGGGGGCCGAGAGACCCAGTACTTC | CASAERGGRETQYF | . | TRBJ2-5 | TRBV28 | 14 | TRBD2
TGTGCCAGCAGCTTAGGTCGGCTAGCGGGGCCGTACGAGCAGTACTTC | CASSLGRLAGPYEQYF | few | TRBJ2-7 | TRBV7-2 | 16 | TRBD2
TGCGCCAGCAGCCAAGACCTTGGACAGGCCGCTTGGGATGAGCAGTTCTTC | CASSQDLGQAAWDEQFF | . | TRBJ2-1 | TRBV4-1 | 17 | TRBD1
TGTGCCAGTAGCCTCAGATTTTCCTATGGCTACACCTTC | CASSLRFSYGYTF | . | TRBJ1-2 | TRBV19 | 13 | .
TGTGCCAGCAGTTTTGGTAGGACCCAGTACTTC | CASSFGRTQYF | . | TRBJ2-5 | TRBV27 | 11 | .
TGTGCCAGCAGTGAAGTCTTTAGGCAGGTCGGCGAGACCCAGTACTTC | CASSEVFRQVGETQYF | . | TRBJ2-5 | TRBV6-1 | 16 | .
TGTGCCAGCAGCTTAGGAGAGGGAAACACCATATATTTT | CASSLGEGNTIYF | . | TRBJ1-3 | TRBV7-7 | 13 | .
TGTGCCAGCAGCGCCGCGACAGGGGTAGGCATTCAGTACTTC | CASSAATGVGIQYF | . | TRBJ2-4 | TRBV2 | 14 | TRBD1
TGTGCCAGCAGTGGGACAGGGGGGTGGGGGGCCAACGTCCTGACTTTC | CASSGTGGWGANVLTF | . | TRBJ2-6 | TRBV6-1 | 16 | TRBD1
TGTGCCAGCAGCGGCGGACTAGGACAAGATAATTCACCCCTCCACTTT | CASSGGLGQDNSPLHF | . | TRBJ1-6 | TRBV9 | 16 | .
TGTGCCAGCAGCTTAGACAGGAACGGCTACACCTTC | CASSLDRNGYTF | once | TRBJ1-2 | TRBV7-2 | 12 | .
TGTGCCAGCAGCCAAGATCAGGGCTATGGCTACACCTTC | CASSQDQGYGYTF | . | TRBJ1-2 | TRBV4-2 | 13 | .
TGTGCCAGCAGCCTCAGGACAGGTCTAACCTACAATGAGCAGTTCTTC | CASSLRTGLTYNEQFF | once | TRBJ2-1 | TRBV11-3 | 16 | TRBD1
TGTGCCAGCAGCAAAGGGCTCCAGTTTGTTGACTATGGCTACACCTTC | CASSKGLQFVDYGYTF | . | TRBJ1-2 | TRBV21-1 | 16 | .